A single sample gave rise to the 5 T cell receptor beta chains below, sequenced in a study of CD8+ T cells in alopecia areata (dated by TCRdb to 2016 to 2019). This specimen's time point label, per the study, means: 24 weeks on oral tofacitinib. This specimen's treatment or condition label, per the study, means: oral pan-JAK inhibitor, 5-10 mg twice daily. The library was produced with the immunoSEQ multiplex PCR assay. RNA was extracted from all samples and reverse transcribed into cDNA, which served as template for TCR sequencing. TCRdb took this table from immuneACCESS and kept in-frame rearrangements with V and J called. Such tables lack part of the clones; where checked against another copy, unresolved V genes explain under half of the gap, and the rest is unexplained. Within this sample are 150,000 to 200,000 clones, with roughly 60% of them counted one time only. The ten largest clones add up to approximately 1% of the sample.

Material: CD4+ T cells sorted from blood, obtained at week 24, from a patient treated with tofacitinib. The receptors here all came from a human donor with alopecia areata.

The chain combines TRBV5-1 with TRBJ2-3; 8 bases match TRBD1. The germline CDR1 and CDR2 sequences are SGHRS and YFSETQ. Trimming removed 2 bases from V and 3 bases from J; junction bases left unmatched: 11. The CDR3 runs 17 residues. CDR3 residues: CASSFSSGQGGTDTQYF. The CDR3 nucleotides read TGCGCCAGCAGCTTTTCCTCAGGACAGGGTGGGACAGATACGCAGTATTTT. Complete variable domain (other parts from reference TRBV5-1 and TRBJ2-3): KAGVTQTPRYLIKTRGQQVTLSCSPISGHRSVSWYQQTPGQGLQFLFEYFSETQRNKGNFPGRFSGRQFSNSRSEMNVSTLELGDSALYLCASSFSSGQGGTDTQYFGPGTRLTVL.

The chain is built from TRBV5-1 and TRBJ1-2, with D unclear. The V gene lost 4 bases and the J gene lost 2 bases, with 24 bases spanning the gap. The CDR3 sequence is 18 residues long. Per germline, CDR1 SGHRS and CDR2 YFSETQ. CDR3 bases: TGCGCCAGCAGCCACGACCGGGGAACTCGGACGCAAAACTATGGCTACACCTTC. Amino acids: CASSHDRGTRTQNYGYTF.

DNA of the CDR3: TGCAGCGCCGTCGACGTCCTGAACACTGAAGCTTTCTTT. Its protein product is CSAVDVLNTEAFF. The chain links TRBV29-1 to TRBJ1-1; no clear D gene. Trimming pared 7 bases from V and 0 bases from J, leaving 12 bases between. The CDR3 covers 13 residues. In germline, CDR1 is SQVTM, CDR2 ANQGSEA.

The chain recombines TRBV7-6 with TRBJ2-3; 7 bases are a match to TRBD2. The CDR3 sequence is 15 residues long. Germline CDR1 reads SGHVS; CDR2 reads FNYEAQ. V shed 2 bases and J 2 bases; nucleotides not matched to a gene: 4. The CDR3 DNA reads TGTGCCAGCAGCTTACGGGGAGGGACCACAGATACGCAGTATTTT. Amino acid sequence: CASSLRGGTTDTQYF.

DNA for the CDR3: TGCGCCAGCAGCCTCGGTGGGGGAACTGAAGCTTTCTTT. Its translation is CASSLGGGTEAFF. This chain connects TRBV10-1 to TRBJ1-1; D is perhaps TRBD1 (5 bases). The V end lost 6 bases, the J end lost 5 bases, and 13 bases lay between the germline ends. The CDR3 is 13 amino acids. From germline, CDR1 is WNHNN and CDR2 SYGVQD (reference sequence).